Listed below are T cell receptor beta chains from one sample, sequenced in a study of control samples from healthy donors and cancer patients. Sequencing was performed with immunoSEQ multiplex PCR; in TCRdb, only in-frame clones are kept and a portion is missing. The table has 150,000 to 200,000 clones, just over 90% seen once. Sequences were obtained from blood. The receptors derive from a young man in good health. Each CDR3 is given with its conserved first and last residue. Clone sizes are given selectively: once, few, many, or a class where the clone is expanded.

clone_size	v_call	j_call	cdr3_aa
.	TRBV2	TRBJ2-2	CASSAAFGTGELFF
once	TRBV30	TRBJ1-2	CAWGITGGDDYGYTF
.	TRBV7-6	TRBJ1-1	CASSLGRGEAFF
.	TRBV10-2	TRBJ1-6	CASTTGGFNSPLHF
once	TRBV29-1	TRBJ1-1	CSVRKNTEAFF
.	TRBV2	TRBJ2-2	CASSEGGKGGELFF
.	TRBV18	TRBJ1-6	CASSPVRQSPLHF
.	TRBV6-5	TRBJ2-3	CASSTGTTDTQYF
.	TRBV7-2	TRBJ2-1	CASSLGREYGEQFF
.	TRBV19	TRBJ2-7	CASGAGPDEQYF
.	TRBV28	TRBJ2-7	CASSLYTTGYEQYF
.	TRBV18	TRBJ2-7	CASSPSSGISYEQYF
.	TRBV18	TRBJ2-7	CASSLATESEQYF
.	TRBV6-4	TRBJ1-5	CAMGQSYSNQPQHF
once	TRBV28	TRBJ1-2	CASSWGGVGTF
once	TRBV7-2	TRBJ1-2	CASSFDGSVGYTF
.	TRBV24-1	TRBJ1-5	CATSERAPQPQHF
.	TRBV4-1	TRBJ1-2	CASSQGGNYGYTF
.	TRBV3-1/TRBV3-2	TRBJ2-3	CASSLGLGTQYF
once	TRBV6-1	TRBJ1-2	CASSEGQTKYGYTF
.	TRBV29-1	TRBJ2-1	CSVKDLQETYNEQFF
.	TRBV24-1	TRBJ1-1	CATSALGNTEAFF
.	TRBV5-4	TRBJ2-2	CASSMPGTMNTGELFF
.	TRBV30	TRBJ2-5	CAWNGGSGKTQYF
.	TRBV20-1	TRBJ2-7	CSAPTGVEQYF
.	TRBV19	TRBJ2-7	CASSMGQVGGPYEQYF
.	TRBV30	TRBJ2-2	CAWTRGILTGTGVTGELFF
.	TRBV4-1	TRBJ1-6	CASSQEWAQTNSPLHF
.	TRBV7-9	TRBJ1-1	CASSDWNTEAFF
.	TRBV5-1	TRBJ1-4	CASSPTPATNEKLFF
.	TRBV19	TRBJ1-6	CASSDGGGVRSPLHF
.	TRBV6-5	TRBJ2-7	CASSYSPQVSTYEQYF
.	TRBV6-2/TRBV6-3	TRBJ2-3	CASSWGGPTDTQYF
.	TRBV7-2	TRBJ1-2	CASSPADRGRRGYTF
.	TRBV12-5	TRBJ1-1	CASGLVPQQPNTEAFF
.	TRBV28	TRBJ1-5	CASSGRGGNQPQHF
.	TRBV12-3/TRBV12-4	TRBJ1-2	CASTNYGGGYTF